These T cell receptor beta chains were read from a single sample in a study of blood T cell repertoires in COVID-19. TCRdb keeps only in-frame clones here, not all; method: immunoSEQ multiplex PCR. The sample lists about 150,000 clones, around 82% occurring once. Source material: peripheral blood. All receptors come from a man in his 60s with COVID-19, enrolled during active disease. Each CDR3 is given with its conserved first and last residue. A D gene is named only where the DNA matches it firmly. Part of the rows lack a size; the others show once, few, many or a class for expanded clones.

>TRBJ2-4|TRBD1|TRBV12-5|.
CASGSGQALAKNIQYF
TGTGCTAGTGGATCAGGACAGGCCCTAGCCAAAAACATTCAGTACTTC
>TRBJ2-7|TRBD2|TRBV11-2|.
CASSLGGSYEQYF
TGTGCCAGCAGCCTGGGGGGGTCCTACGAGCAGTACTTC
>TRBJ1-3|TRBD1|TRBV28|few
CASRTGAGNTIYF
TGTGCCAGCCGGACAGGGGCAGGAAACACCATATATTTT
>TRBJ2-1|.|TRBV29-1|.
CSVEVGVGNEQFF
TGCAGCGTTGAAGTAGGGGTTGGCAATGAGCAGTTCTTC
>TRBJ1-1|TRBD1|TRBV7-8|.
CASSLQDRVGEAFF
TGTGCCAGCAGCCTTCAGGACAGGGTGGGTGAAGCTTTCTTT
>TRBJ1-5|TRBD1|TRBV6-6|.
CASREHRGNQPQHF
TGTGCCAGCAGGGAGCACAGGGGGAACCAGCCCCAGCATTTT
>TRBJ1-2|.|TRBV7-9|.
CASSLGGDYGYTF
TGTGCCAGCAGCTTGGGAGGGGACTATGGCTACACCTTC
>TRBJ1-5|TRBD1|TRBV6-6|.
CASSRTDRGSNQPQHF
TGTGCCAGCAGTCGAACCGACAGGGGAAGCAATCAGCCCCAGCATTTT
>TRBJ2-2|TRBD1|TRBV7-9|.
CASSLIRGHTGELFF
TGTGCCAGCAGCTTAATAAGGGGGCACACCGGGGAGCTGTTTTTT
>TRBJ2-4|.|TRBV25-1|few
CASSGGHEKNIQYF
TGTGCCAGCAGTGGAGGGCATGAGAAAAACATTCAGTACTTC
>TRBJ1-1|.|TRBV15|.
CATRAGLANTEAFF
TGTGCCACCAGAGCGGGGCTCGCGAACACTGAAGCTTTCTTT
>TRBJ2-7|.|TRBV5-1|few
CASSAMPGTYEQYF
TGCGCCAGCAGCGCCATGCCAGGGACCTACGAGCAGTACTTC
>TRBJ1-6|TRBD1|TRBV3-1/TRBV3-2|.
CASSPKTGAPSPLHF
TGTGCCAGCAGCCCAAAAACAGGGGCTCCCTCACCCCTCCACTTT
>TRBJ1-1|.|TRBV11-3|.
CASSLLSGVGAEAFF
TGTGCCAGCAGCTTACTGTCCGGGGTTGGCGCTGAAGCTTTCTTT
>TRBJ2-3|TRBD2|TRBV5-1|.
CASSPGTSRTDTQYF
TGCGCCAGCAGCCCGGGGACTAGCAGAACAGATACGCAGTATTTT
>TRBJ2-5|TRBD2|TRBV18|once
CASSPRASGYQETQYF
TGTGCCAGCTCCCCCAGAGCTAGCGGGTACCAAGAGACCCAGTACTTC
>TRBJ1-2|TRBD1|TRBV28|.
CASSSGQGNYGYTF
TGTGCCAGCAGTTCGGGACAGGGAAACTATGGCTACACCTTC
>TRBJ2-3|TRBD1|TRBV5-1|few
CASSPGQGADTQYF
TGCGCCAGCAGCCCGGGACAGGGGGCAGATACGCAGTATTTT
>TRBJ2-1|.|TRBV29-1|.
CSVRSGSNEQFF
TGCAGCGTTCGAAGCGGCAGCAATGAGCAGTTCTTC
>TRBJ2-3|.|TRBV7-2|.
CASSLGAGSYTDTQYF
TGTGCCAGCAGCTTAGGGGCAGGATCTTACACAGATACGCAGTATTTT
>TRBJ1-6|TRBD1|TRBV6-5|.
CASSTGTAYNSPLHF
TGTGCCAGCAGCACCGGGACAGCATATAATTCACCCCTCCACTTT
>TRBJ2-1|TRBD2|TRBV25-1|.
CASSEELAGSYNEQFF
TGTGCCAGCAGTGAAGAACTAGCGGGGTCCTACAATGAGCAGTTCTTC
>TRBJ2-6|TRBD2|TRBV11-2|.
CASPSPGGSSGANVLTF
TGTGCCAGCCCCAGCCCCGGGGGGTCCTCTGGGGCCAACGTCCTGACTTTC
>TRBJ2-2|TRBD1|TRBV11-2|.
CASSNRDRSTGELFF
TGTGCCAGCAGCAACCGGGACAGGAGCACCGGGGAGCTGTTTTTT
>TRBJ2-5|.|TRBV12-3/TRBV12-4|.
CASRTGYQETQYF
TGTGCCAGCAGGACAGGATATCAAGAGACCCAGTACTTC
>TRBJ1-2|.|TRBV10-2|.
CASSELAGRGYTF
TGCGCCAGCAGTGAGTTGGCAGGGAGGGGCTACACCTTC
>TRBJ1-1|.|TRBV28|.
CASGPRGTEAFF
TGTGCCAGCGGCCCCAGGGGTACTGAAGCTTTCTTT
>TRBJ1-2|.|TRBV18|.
CASSHPGGSYGYTF
TGTGCCAGCTCACACCCGGGTGGGTCCTATGGCTACACCTTC
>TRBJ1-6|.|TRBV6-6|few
CASTLGSGDSPLHF
TGTGCCAGCACCCTCGGATCCGGAGATTCACCCCTCCACTTT
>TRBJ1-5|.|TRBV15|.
CATSRDPPGYSNQPQHF
TGTGCCACCAGCAGAGATCCACCGGGGTACAGCAATCAGCCCCAGCATTTT
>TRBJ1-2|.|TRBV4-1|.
CASSQEPGYGYTF
TGCGCCAGCAGCCAAGAGCCAGGCTATGGCTACACCTTC
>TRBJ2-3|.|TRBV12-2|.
CASRCGRRDRPKDTQYF
TGTGCAAGTCGCTGCGGGAGGCGGGACCGACCGAAGGATACGCAGTATTTT
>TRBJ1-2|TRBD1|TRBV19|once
CATLSEGQGYGYTF
TGTGCCACCCTATCGGAGGGACAGGGATATGGCTACACCTTC
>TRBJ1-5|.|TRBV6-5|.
CASSPTENSNQPQHF
TGTGCCAGCAGTCCGACAGAGAATAGCAATCAGCCCCAGCATTTT
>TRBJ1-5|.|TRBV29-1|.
CSVSTGSYSNQPQHF
TGCAGCGTTTCCACGGGGAGTTATAGCAATCAGCCCCAGCATTTT
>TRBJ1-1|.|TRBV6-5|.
CASRGVNTEAFF
TGTGCCAGCAGGGGAGTAAACACTGAAGCTTTCTTT
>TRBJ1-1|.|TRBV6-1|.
CASSERRNTEAFF
TGTGCCAGCAGTGAACGCAGGAACACTGAAGCTTTCTTT